The 26 T cell receptor beta chains presented below share a single source sample, sequenced in a study of T cell responses to AZD1222 COVID-19 vaccine. Generated by immunoSEQ multiplex PCR, the TCRdb table keeps only in-frame clones and is missing some. The sample includes 95,000 to 150,000 clones, about 90% seen only once; the top ten take over 9.5%. Sample: peripheral blood, taken on day 0 of AZD1222 vaccination. All receptors derive from an adult in good health.

CDR3 amino acids: CASSTGGSNYGYTF. The CDR3 DNA is TGTGCCAGCAGTACAGGGGGATCTAACTATGGCTACACCTTC. This sequence joins TRBV6-2 or TRBV6-3 and TRBJ1-2; 8 bases are shared with TRBD1. V shed 5 bases, J shed 0 bases, and the junction held 2 bases outside the gene matches. Germline CDR1 and CDR2: MNHEY and SVGEGT. CDR3 length: 14 amino acids.

The chain combines TRBV5-6 with TRBJ1-4; tentatively, D is TRBD1 (5 bases). This CDR3 is 15 amino acids long. V lost 0 bases and J lost 6, with 12 bases in between. CDR1 and CDR2 from the germline V gene are SGHDT and YYEEEE. CDR3 DNA: TGTGCCAGCAGCTTGGTGGGTCAGGGATATGAAAAACTGTTTTTT. Translating it yields CASSLVGQGYEKLFF.

The rearrangement joins TRBV28 to TRBJ2-7, with a tentative D call TRBD1 (5 bases). V gave up 5 bases and J gave up 0 bases, with 17 bases separating them. Germline CDR1 and CDR2: MDHEN and SYDVKM. CDR3 length equals 16 residues. CDR3 DNA: TGTGCCAGCAGTCCAATACAGGAAAGGAGCTCCTACGAGCAGTACTTC. It specifies CASSPIQERSSYEQYF.

This clone came up a few times. The rearrangement uses TRBV6-5 and TRBJ1-1; perhaps TRBD1 as D (5 bases). Germline values: CDR1 MNHEY, CDR2 SVGAGI. Trimming left V 6 bases short and J 5 bases short, with 13 bases between. The CDR3 consists of 13 residues. The CDR3 reads CASSVTVRTEAFF. The CDR3 DNA reads as TGTGCCAGCAGCGTGACAGTTAGAACTGAAGCTTTCTTT.

This clone showed up just once. This chain links TRBV7-3 with TRBJ1-2; D is uncertain. CDR3 length: 13 residues. Trimming shortened V by 5 bases and J by 2 bases, and 9 bases separated the two germline ends. Per germline, CDR1 SGHTA and CDR2 FQGTGA. The CDR3 protein is CASSQGSNYGYTF. The CDR3 DNA is TGTGCCAGCAGCCAAGGCAGCAACTATGGCTACACCTTC.

V and J are TRBV5-1 and TRBJ2-2; 9 bases are a match to TRBD1. Trimming took 7 bases from V and 1 from J; bases not matched to a gene: 5. The CDR3 runs to 15 residues. Germline assignment: CDR1 SGHRS and CDR2 YFSETQ. The DNA of the CDR3 is TGCGCCAGCTCCCGACAGGGGGAGAACACCGGGGAGCTGTTTTTT. Its protein product is CASSRQGENTGELFF.

The J gene is TRBJ1-2, the V gene TRBV5-6; 7 bases are shared with TRBD1. Trimming removed 4 bases from V and 4 bases from J; junction bases left unmatched: 4. There are 13 residues in the CDR3. Germline V gives CDR1 SGHDT, CDR2 YYEEEE. Written as DNA, the CDR3 is TGTGCCAGCAGCATGACAGGGACCTATGGCTACACCTTC. Translating gives CASSMTGTYGYTF.

J is TRBJ1-4 and V is TRBV2, with a possible D match to TRBD1 (6 bases). The CDR3 is 15 amino acids. The germline V gene has CDR1 SNHLY and CDR2 FYNNEI. The V gene lost 7 bases and the J gene lost 7 bases, with 19 bases spanning the gap. CDR3 DNA sequence: TGTGCCAGCAAGTCAGATTGGGGGCCGGTTGAAAAACTGTTTTTT. The encoded protein is CASKSDWGPVEKLFF.

This clone turned up a few times. The chain has TRBV5-1 and TRBJ1-2; D might be TRBD1 (6 bases). V lost 0 bases and J lost 8, with 11 bases in between. The germline V gene has CDR1 SGHRS and CDR2 YFSETQ. This CDR3 contains 13 residues. The CDR3 sequence is CASSLAGTQGYTF. CDR3 bases: TGCGCCAGCAGCTTGGCGGGGACACAGGGCTACACCTTC.

CDR3 nucleotide sequence: TGTGCCAGCAGCTTGGCAACGGGGATCATTGGAGAGACCCAGTACTTC. Its protein is CASSLATGIIGETQYF. The chain links TRBV5-4 to TRBJ2-5; the D gene is possibly TRBD2 (5 bases). The CDR3 covers 16 residues. Germline V CDR1 and CDR2: SGHNT, YYREEE (reference sequence). V was trimmed by 0 bases and J by 4 bases, leaving 16 bases between them.

V gene TRBV7-2 combines with J gene TRBJ2-7, with 8 bases lining up with TRBD1. This CDR3 is built from 13 residues. The V segment lost 6 bases and the J segment 3 bases; nucleotides outside the gene matches: 4. Germline assignment: CDR1 SGHTA and CDR2 FQGNSA. The CDR3 loop is CASSRTGNYEQYF. CDR3 DNA sequence: TGTGCCAGCAGTCGGACAGGGAACTACGAGCAGTACTTC.

The rearrangement links TRBV3-1 (or the pseudogene TRBV3-2) to TRBJ2-7, with D perhaps TRBD2 (5 bases). The V and J ends lost 0 bases and 6 bases respectively, with 18 bases between them. This CDR3 contains 16 residues. Germline assignment: CDR1 LGHDT and CDR2 YNNKEL (reference sequence). Here the CDR3 reads CASSQDLLRQRSEQYF. Here the CDR3 DNA reads TGTGCCAGCAGCCAAGACCTTCTCCGGCAGCGGTCCGAGCAGTACTTC.

The chain combines TRBV27 with TRBJ2-3; tentative D call: TRBD2 (5 bases). CDR3 length: 13 amino acids. V gave up 7 bases and J gave up 3 bases, with 11 bases separating them. The germline gives CDR1 MNHEY, CDR2 SMNVEV (reference sequence). In nucleotides, the CDR3 is TGTGCCAGCACCCCCTCGGGGACAGATACGCAGTATTTT. Protein product: CASTPSGTDTQYF.

The V and J genes are TRBV7-2 and TRBJ2-7; tentative D call: TRBD2 (6 bases). The germline V and J ends were trimmed by 5 bases and 2 bases, with 13 bases remaining between them. CDR1 SGHTA and CDR2 FQGNSA come from the germline V gene. The CDR3 is 14 amino acids. CDR3 DNA sequence: TGTGCCAGCAGCCCCCTCAGGGAGGCCTACGAGCAGTACTTC. Translation gives CASSPLREAYEQYF.

The CDR3 loop reads CASGSTGGYEQYF. The CDR3 DNA follows: TGTGCTAGTGGGTCCACAGGGGGCTACGAGCAGTACTTC. This chain uses TRBV12-5 with TRBJ2-7; 8 nucleotides match TRBD1. V gave up 6 bases and J gave up 3 bases; unmatched junction bases: 4. In germline, CDR1 is LGHNT, CDR2 FRNRAP. The CDR3 has 13 residues. Filled out from reference TRBV12-5 and TRBJ2-7, the complete variable domain reads DARVTQTPRHKVTEMGQEVTMRCQPILGHNTVFWYRQTMMQGLELLAYFRNRAPLDDSGMPKDRFSAEMPDATLATLKIQPSEPRDSAVYFCASGSTGGYEQYFGPGTRLTVT.

This clone was picked up one time. The V gene is TRBV9, the J gene TRBJ2-3; D ambiguous. V was clipped by 3 bases and J by 3 bases, with 5 bases between them. This CDR3 is built from 12 residues. Looked up from germline, CDR1 is SGDLS and CDR2 is YYNGEE. The CDR3 sequence: CASSEGTDTQYF. As DNA, the CDR3 is TGTGCCAGCAGCGAGGGAACAGATACGCAGTATTTT. Combining the CDR3 with reference TRBV9 and TRBJ2-3 gives the whole variable domain DSGVTQTPKHLITATGQRVTLRCSPRSGDLSVYWYQQSLDQGLQFLIQYYNGEERAKGNILERFSAQQFPDLHSELNLSSLELGDSALYFCASSEGTDTQYFGPGTRLTVL.

This chain joins TRBV27 and TRBJ2-6; 12 positions match TRBD1. J lost 13 bases, V lost 0 bases, and 7 bases had no gene match. Germline V gene lookup returns CDR1 MNHEY and CDR2 SMNVEV (reference sequence). The CDR3 is made up of 16 amino acids. The CDR3 nucleotides read TGTGCCAGCAGTTTATCTTGGGACAGGGGGCTATGGGTCCTGACTTTC. Translated: CASSLSWDRGLWVLTF.

The gene calls are TRBV30 and TRBJ1-6; D is unclear. Germline loops: CDR1 GTSNPN, CDR2 SVGIG (reference sequence). The CDR3 length is 14 residues. Trimming left V 2 bases short and J 5 bases short, with 10 bases between. The CDR3 coding sequence is TGTGCCTGGAGTCATAGCCTCGATAATTCACCCCTCCACTTT. This translates into CAWSHSLDNSPLHF.

The gene calls are TRBV4-2 and TRBJ1-1, with TRBD1 as a possible D gene (6 bases). The CDR3 loop spans 16 amino acids. Germline assignment: CDR1 LGHNA and CDR2 YNFKEQ. Trimming removed 0 bases from V and 3 bases from J, with 14 bases in between. The chain's CDR3 is CASSQDKGGSDTEAFF. The CDR3 DNA reads as TGTGCCAGCAGCCAAGATAAAGGGGGGTCGGACACTGAAGCTTTCTTT.

The gene calls are TRBV4-1 and TRBJ1-2; perhaps TRBD1 as D (6 bases). V lost 4 bases to trimming and J lost 4 bases, with 19 bases between them. Germline V gene sequence: CDR1 MGHRA, CDR2 YSYEKL. The CDR3 runs to 16 residues. The CDR3 coding sequence is TGCGCCAGCAGCCTCGGGGGCAGTCAGGGTGGCTATGGCTACACCTTC. This sequence encodes CASSLGGSQGGYGYTF.

V and J are TRBV7-2 and TRBJ2-2; no reliable D call. CDR3 size: 12 residues. The V gene lost 5 bases and the J gene lost 2 bases, with 3 bases spanning the gap. Germline CDR1 and CDR2: SGHTA and FQGNSA. This CDR3 reads CASSRNTGELFF. CDR3 coding DNA: TGTGCCAGCAGCCGTAACACCGGGGAGCTGTTTTTT.

The chain carries TRBV7-2 and TRBJ2-7; 7 bases are a match to TRBD1. Germline V lookup: CDR1 SGHTA, CDR2 FQGNSA. The CDR3 is made up of 15 amino acids. V dropped 1 base and J dropped 0; count of bases not matched to a gene: 3. DNA for the CDR3: TGTGCCAGCAGCTTAGTGGGACAGTCCTCCTACGAGCAGTACTTC. Its translation: CASSLVGQSSYEQYF.

This chain uses TRBV7-9 with TRBJ2-5, with D maybe TRBD1 (6 bases). The CDR3 covers 13 residues. CDR1 and CDR2 (germline): SEHNR, FQNEAQ (reference sequence). With 5 bases removed from V and 7 bases from J, the gap between germline ends came to 14 bases. The CDR3 DNA is TGTGCCAGCAGCCTCAGGGACAAGATGACCCAGTACTTC. Translated, it gives CASSLRDKMTQYF.

The chain couples TRBV7-8 to TRBJ2-5, with 14 nucleotides matching TRBD2. J was trimmed by 5 bases and V by 2 bases; bases with no gene match: 10. CDR1 and CDR2 from the germline V gene are SGHVS and FQNEAQ. The CDR3 runs to 18 residues. CDR3 sequence reads: CASSLTRTSGGQLETQYF. The CDR3 DNA follows: TGTGCCAGCAGCTTAACCAGGACTAGCGGGGGGCAATTGGAGACCCAGTACTTC.

The rearrangement links TRBV10-2 to TRBJ1-5; 7 nucleotides line up with TRBD1. The trim removed 5 bases at V and 4 bases at J, leaving 5 bases unmatched. Germline CDR1 WSHSY, CDR2 SAAADI. The CDR3 is 14 residues long. The CDR3 bases are TGCGCCAGCAGTCTACAGGGGTGGAATCAGCCCCAGCATTTT. Protein product: CASSLQGWNQPQHF.

The chain uses TRBV19 and TRBJ2-3; TRBD2 is a possible D gene (6 bases). V shed 3 bases and J shed 0 bases, with 10 bases lying between them. The CDR3 contains 15 residues. The germline V gene has CDR1 LNHDA and CDR2 SQIVND (reference sequence). As DNA, the CDR3 is TGTGCCAGTAGTATGGGGGGTCCTAGCACAGATACGCAGTATTTT. Translation gives CASSMGGPSTDTQYF.